The T cell receptor beta chain under discussion was sequenced for a study of blood T cell repertoires in COVID-19 (dated by TCRdb to the early 2020s). Concerning the study at large: The collaborator samples originated in the United States, Italy and Spain and spanned the acute and convalescent phases of COVID-19. Deeply sampled blood TCRbeta repertoires from subjects exposed to, actively infected with, or recovered from COVID-19 were included in the dataset. Samples were obtained from the ongoing ImmuneRACE study (first 160 participants) and from roughly 1,300 subjects provided by 6 global collaborators. Sample metadata almost always included a de-identified subject ID, COVID-19 status, age in years and sex. The repertoires were made available in a free public database intended to serve as a resource for research on the immune response to SARS-CoV-2. HLA class I and class II types, where available, came from metadata supplied by the sample provider rather than from assay-based typing. The material from the prospective study consisted of cDNA or gDNA derived from T cells, B-cell-depleted T cells, or PBMCs.

This clone was counted a single time. Its antigen is unknown. Base quality data are lacking; no much larger clone is found one base away. Taken from cysteine to phenylalanine, the CDR3 has 13 residues. Only CDR3 DNA remains: 39 bases, in frame from the first base. Trimming at the junction amounts to 1 base on V and 11 bases on J, and the germline ends lie 14 bases apart. For CDR1 and CDR2, the germline V gene lists SGHNT and YENEEA. On the study overall, not on this receptor specifically: The amount of clinical and demographic metadata varied by source and participant and was provided uncurated.

Collaborating institutions collected whole blood in K2EDTA tubes following their own protocols. Collaborator samples were shipped for TCRbeta analysis as frozen whole blood, isolated PBMCs, or DNA extracted from either sample type. TCRbeta CDR3 regions were amplified from genomic DNA using the immunoSEQ Assay, a bias-controlled multiplex PCR. The study's own analysis went as follows. Nucleated cell counts per sample were estimated from amplification of reference gene primers within the assay. To quantify the absolute abundance of each unique TCRbeta CDR3 rearrangement, sequence reads were collapsed and filtered. For each sample, productive Simpson clonality was calculated as the square root of Simpson's diversity index across productive rearrangements. TCRdb stores this immuneACCESS table with in-frame sequences only. Part of the clones is absent; in the studies checked, under half of the shortfall reflects unresolved V genes, and no reason is known for the rest. Clone size and V and J calls were adopted from that table, with D and trimming inferred from the DNA. A total of some 51,000 clones appear in this sample, more than 70% of them only once. About 8.8% of the sample is held by the ten biggest clonotypes.

The TCR was taken from a man aged 45-65 years with active COVID-19. Recombination linked TRBV11-3 to TRBJ1-1; the D gene lacks a confident call. Sequencing was done on a sample of peripheral blood. The DNA reads as follows: TGTGCCAGCAGCTTAGGGGGAGGAGTAAATGCTTTCTTT. Its coded protein is CASSLGGGVNAFF.